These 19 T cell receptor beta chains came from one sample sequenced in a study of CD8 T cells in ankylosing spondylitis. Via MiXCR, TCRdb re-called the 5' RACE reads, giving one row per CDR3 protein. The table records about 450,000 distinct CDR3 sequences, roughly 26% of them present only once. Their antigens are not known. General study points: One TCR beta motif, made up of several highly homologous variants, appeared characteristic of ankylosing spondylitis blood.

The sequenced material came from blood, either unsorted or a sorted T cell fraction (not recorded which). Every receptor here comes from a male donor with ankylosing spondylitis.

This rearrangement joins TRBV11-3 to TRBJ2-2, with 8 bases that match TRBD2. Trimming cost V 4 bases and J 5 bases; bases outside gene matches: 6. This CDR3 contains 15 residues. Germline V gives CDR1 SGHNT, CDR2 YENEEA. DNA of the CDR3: TGTGCCAGCAGCTCGGGACTAGTTTGGACCGGGGAGCTGTTTTTT. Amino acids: CASSSGLVWTGELFF.

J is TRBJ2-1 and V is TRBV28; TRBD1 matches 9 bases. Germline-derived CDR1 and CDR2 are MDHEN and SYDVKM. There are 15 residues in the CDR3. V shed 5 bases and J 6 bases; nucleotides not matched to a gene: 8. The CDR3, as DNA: TGTGCCAGCAGTCAGGGACAGGGTGTGTTCAATGAGCAGTTCTTC. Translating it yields CASSQGQGVFNEQFF. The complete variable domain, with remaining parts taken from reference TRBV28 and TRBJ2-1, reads DVKVTQSSRYLVKRTGEKVFLECVQDMDHENMFWYRQDPGLGLRLIYFSYDVKMKEKGDIPEGYSVSREKKERFSLILESASTNQTSMYLCASSQGQGVFNEQFFGPGTRLTVL.

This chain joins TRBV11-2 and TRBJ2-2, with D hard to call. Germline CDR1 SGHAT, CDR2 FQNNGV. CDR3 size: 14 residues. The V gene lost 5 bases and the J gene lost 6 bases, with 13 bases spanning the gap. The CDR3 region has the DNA TGTGCCAGCAGCCGCTATCGCCGAGCCGGGGAGCTGTTTTTT. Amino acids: CASSRYRRAGELFF.

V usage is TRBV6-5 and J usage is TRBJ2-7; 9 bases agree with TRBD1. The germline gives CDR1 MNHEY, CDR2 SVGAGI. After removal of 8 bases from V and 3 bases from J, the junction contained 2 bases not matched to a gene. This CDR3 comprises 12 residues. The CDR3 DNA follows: TGTGCCAGCGGGACAGGGCTCTACGAGCAGTACGTC. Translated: CASGTGLYEQYV.

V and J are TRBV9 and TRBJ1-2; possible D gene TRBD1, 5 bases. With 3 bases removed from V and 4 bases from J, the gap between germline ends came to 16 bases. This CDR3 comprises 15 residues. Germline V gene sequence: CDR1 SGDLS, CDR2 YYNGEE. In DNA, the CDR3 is TGTGCCAGCAGCGCCACGGGGGACGGTGTCTATGGCTACACCTTC. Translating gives CASSATGDGVYGYTF.

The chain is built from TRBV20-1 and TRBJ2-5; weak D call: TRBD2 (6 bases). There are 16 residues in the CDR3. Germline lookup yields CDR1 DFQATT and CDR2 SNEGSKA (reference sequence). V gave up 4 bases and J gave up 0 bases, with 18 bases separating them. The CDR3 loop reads CSANNVVRGYQETQYF. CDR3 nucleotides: TGCAGTGCTAATAATGTAGTCCGGGGGTACCAAGAGACCCAGTACTTC.

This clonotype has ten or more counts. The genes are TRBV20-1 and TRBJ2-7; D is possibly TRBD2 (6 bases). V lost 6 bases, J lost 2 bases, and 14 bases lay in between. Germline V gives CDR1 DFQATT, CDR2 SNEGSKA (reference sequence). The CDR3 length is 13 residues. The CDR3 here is CSASWDLTYEQYF. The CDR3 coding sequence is TGCAGTGCCTCATGGGACTTAACCTACGAGCAGTACTTC.

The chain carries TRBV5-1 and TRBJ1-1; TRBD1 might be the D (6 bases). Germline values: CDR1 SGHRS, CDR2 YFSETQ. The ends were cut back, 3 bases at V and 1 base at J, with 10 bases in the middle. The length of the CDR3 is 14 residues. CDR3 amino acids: CASSWGGQNTEAFF. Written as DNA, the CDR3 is TGCGCCAGCAGCTGGGGGGGACAGAACACTGAAGCTTTCTTT. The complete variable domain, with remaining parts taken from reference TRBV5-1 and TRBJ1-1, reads KAGVTQTPRYLIKTRGQQVTLSCSPISGHRSVSWYQQTPGQGLQFLFEYFSETQRNKGNFPGRFSGRQFSNSRSEMNVSTLELGDSALYLCASSWGGQNTEAFFGQGTRLTVV.

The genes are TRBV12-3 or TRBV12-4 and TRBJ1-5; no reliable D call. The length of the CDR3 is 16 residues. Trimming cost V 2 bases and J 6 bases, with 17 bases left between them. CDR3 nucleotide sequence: TGTGCCAGCAGTTTATCCCTACTACAATCGCCTCAGCCCCAGCATTTT. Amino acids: CASSLSLLQSPQPQHF.

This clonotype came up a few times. DNA of the CDR3: TGCAGTGCTAGGAACCGGGACGGACCTTACAATGAGCAGTTCTTC. Protein product: CSARNRDGPYNEQFF. The rearrangement uses TRBV20-1 and TRBJ2-1; D is possibly TRBD1 or TRBD2 (5 bases each). Between the trimmed V and J ends, which lost 3 bases and 4 bases, there was a span of 16 bases. CDR1 and CDR2 (germline): DFQATT, SNEGSKA (reference sequence). The CDR3 extends over 15 amino acids.

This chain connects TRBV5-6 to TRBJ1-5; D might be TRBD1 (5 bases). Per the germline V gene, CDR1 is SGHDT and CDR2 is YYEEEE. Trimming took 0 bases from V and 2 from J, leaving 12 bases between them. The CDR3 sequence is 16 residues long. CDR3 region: CASSLGKGNGNQPQHF. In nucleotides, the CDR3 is TGTGCCAGCAGCTTGGGTAAGGGGAATGGCAATCAGCCCCAGCATTTT.

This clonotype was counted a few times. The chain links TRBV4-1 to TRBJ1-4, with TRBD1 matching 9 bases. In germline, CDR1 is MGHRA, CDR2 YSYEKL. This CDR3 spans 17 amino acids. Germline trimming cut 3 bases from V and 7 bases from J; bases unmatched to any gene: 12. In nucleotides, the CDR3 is TGCGCCAGCAGCCAGGCCCCTACAGGGGGCGCGGGTGAAAAACTGTTTTTT. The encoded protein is CASSQAPTGGAGEKLFF.

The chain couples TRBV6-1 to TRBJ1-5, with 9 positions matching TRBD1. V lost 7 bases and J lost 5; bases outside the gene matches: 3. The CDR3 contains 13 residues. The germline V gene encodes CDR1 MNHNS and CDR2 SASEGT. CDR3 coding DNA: TGTGCCAGCAAGGGGACAGGGCATCAGCCCCAGCATTTT. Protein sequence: CASKGTGHQPQHF.

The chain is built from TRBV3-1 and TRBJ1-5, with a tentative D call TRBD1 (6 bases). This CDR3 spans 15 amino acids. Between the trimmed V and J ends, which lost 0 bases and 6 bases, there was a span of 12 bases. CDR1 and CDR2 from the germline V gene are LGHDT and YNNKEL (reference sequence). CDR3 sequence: CASSQEQGSIQPQHF. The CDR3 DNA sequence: TGTGCCAGCAGCCAAGAACAGGGATCAATTCAGCCCCAGCATTTT.

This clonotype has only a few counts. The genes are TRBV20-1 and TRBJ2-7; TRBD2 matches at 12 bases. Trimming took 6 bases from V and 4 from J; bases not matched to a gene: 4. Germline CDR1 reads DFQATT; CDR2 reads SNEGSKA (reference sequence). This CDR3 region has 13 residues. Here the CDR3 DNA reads TGCAGTGCCCGACTAGCGGGAGCTTACGAGCAGTACTTC. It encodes CSARLAGAYEQYF.

The CDR3 sequence is CASSPGTGTSYEQYF. The CDR3 DNA reads as TGTGCCAGCAGCCCCGGGACCGGTACCTCCTACGAGCAGTACTTC. The chain uses TRBV7-9 and TRBJ2-7, with D perhaps matching TRBD1 or TRBD2 (5 bases each). Germline V lookup: CDR1 SEHNR, CDR2 FQNEAQ (reference sequence). Trimming shortened V by 5 bases and J by 0 bases, and 14 bases separated the two germline ends. The length of the CDR3 is 15 residues.

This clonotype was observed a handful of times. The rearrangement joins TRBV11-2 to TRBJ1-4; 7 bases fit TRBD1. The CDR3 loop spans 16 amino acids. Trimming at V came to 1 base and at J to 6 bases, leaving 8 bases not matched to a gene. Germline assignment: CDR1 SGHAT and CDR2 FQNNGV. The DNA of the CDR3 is TGTGCCAGCAGCTTAGGAATCAGGGGGGCGGATGAAAAACTGTTTTTT. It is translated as CASSLGIRGADEKLFF.

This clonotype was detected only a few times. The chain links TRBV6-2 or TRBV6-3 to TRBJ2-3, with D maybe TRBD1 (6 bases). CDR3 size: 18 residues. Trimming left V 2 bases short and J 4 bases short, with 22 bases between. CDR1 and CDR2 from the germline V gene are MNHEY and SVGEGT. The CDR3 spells CASSYGRGFTRISDTQYF. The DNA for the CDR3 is TGTGCCAGCAGTTACGGCAGGGGCTTCACCCGAATCTCAGATACGCAGTATTTT.

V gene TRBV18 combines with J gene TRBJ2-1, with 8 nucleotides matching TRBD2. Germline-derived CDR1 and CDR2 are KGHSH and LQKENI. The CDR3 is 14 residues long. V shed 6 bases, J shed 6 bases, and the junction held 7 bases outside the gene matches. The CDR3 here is CASSSSGRPNEQFF. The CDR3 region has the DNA TGTGCCAGCTCGTCAAGCGGGAGACCCAATGAGCAGTTCTTC.